These 29 T cell receptor beta chains came from one sample sequenced in a study of T cell repertoires in cytomegalovirus infection. TCRdb recomputed calls from the reads with MiXCR, one row per CDR3 protein. Here the sample spans roughly 720,000 distinct CDR3 sequences, roughly 35% being singletons. Material: PBMCs. The receptors stem from a human donor in good health (CMV status not recorded). Some clones in this sample may be carry-over from other donors' samples.

The genes are TRBV4-1 and TRBJ1-1, with a weak D call TRBD1 (6 bases). V was clipped by 1 base and J by 5 bases, with 11 bases between them. The germline V gene has CDR1 MGHRA and CDR2 YSYEKL. The CDR3 is made up of 14 amino acids. CDR3: CASSQARGWTEAFF. CDR3 nucleotide sequence: TGCGCCAGCAGCCAAGCCAGGGGTTGGACTGAAGCTTTCTTT.

This chain uses TRBV4-2 with TRBJ1-3, with 8 bases identical to TRBD1. Germline lookup yields CDR1 LGHNA and CDR2 YNFKEQ. The J segment lost 3 bases and the V segment lost 3 bases, leaving 7 bases of the junction unmatched. The CDR3 totals 16 residues. This CDR3 is CASSQNQGAGGNTIYF. In DNA, the CDR3 is TGTGCCAGCAGCCAGAATCAGGGGGCGGGTGGAAACACCATATATTTT.

The J gene is TRBJ1-3, the V gene TRBV6-1, with 8 bases matching TRBD1. From germline, CDR1 is MNHNS and CDR2 SASEGT. The CDR3 contains 13 residues. Trimming removed 8 bases from V and 8 bases from J; junction bases left unmatched: 8. CDR3 sequence: CASARTGRDTIYF. CDR3 DNA: TGTGCCAGCGCAAGGACAGGGAGAGACACCATATATTTT.

This sequence joins TRBV20-1 and TRBJ2-5; no reliable D call. In germline, CDR1 is DFQATT, CDR2 SNEGSKA (reference sequence). Trimming left V 1 base short and J 4 bases short, with 13 bases between. CDR3 length: 14 residues. CDR3 amino acids: CSARGAPGTETQYF. The CDR3 nucleotides are TGCAGTGCTAGAGGGGCCCCAGGAACAGAGACCCAGTACTTC.

Only a few counts were recorded for this clonotype. The chain couples TRBV28 to TRBJ1-2, with 7 bases lining up with TRBD1. CDR1 is MDHEN and CDR2 is SYDVKM in the germline V gene. This CDR3 is built from 14 residues. Trimming cost V 8 bases and J 2 bases; bases outside gene matches: 8. In DNA, the CDR3 is TGTGCCAGCTTATCCGGAGGGGGCAACTATGGCTACACCTTC. It encodes CASLSGGGNYGYTF.

The chain combines TRBV6-2 or TRBV6-3 with TRBJ1-5; TRBD1 might be the D (5 bases). V shed 4 bases and J shed 3 bases, with 16 bases lying between them. The CDR3 consists of 16 residues. Germline V gives CDR1 MNHEY, CDR2 SVGEGT. In DNA form, the CDR3 reads TGTGCCAGCAGTTCCGGGACTACCCTCCACAATCAGCCCCAGCATTTT. It yields the protein CASSSGTTLHNQPQHF.

The CDR3 reads CASSRILRGEQYF. The CDR3 DNA is TGTGCCAGCAGCCGAATTCTGAGGGGCGAGCAGTACTTC. This chain uses TRBV11-2 with TRBJ2-7, with D possibly being TRBD1 or TRBD2 (5 bases each). CDR1 is SGHAT, CDR2 FQNNGV, per germline. The CDR3 is 13 residues long. V was pared by 5 bases and J by 6 bases, with 14 bases between.

The chain carries TRBV28 and TRBJ2-5, with D perhaps matching TRBD2 (5 bases). V gave up 3 bases and J gave up 9 bases, with 11 bases separating them. This CDR3 region has 12 residues. Germline V gene sequence: CDR1 MDHEN, CDR2 SYDVKM. The CDR3: CASSLPGLAQYF. CDR3 coding DNA: TGTGCCAGCAGTTTGCCGGGATTGGCCCAGTACTTC.

This clonotype came up a few times. The chain links TRBV12-3 or TRBV12-4 to TRBJ1-5; the D gene is possibly TRBD1 (6 bases). V was cut by 2 bases and J by 4 bases, with 21 bases left in between. This CDR3 spans 18 amino acids. This chain's CDR3 is CASSLILNLGQGNQPQHF. CDR3 bases: TGTGCCAGCAGTTTAATCCTGAATCTGGGCCAGGGGAATCAGCCCCAGCATTTT.

This clonotype was picked up a small number of times. This chain links TRBV28 with TRBJ2-1, with D perhaps TRBD1 (6 bases). This CDR3 comprises 12 residues. Germline V gives CDR1 MDHEN, CDR2 SYDVKM. Trimming left V 5 bases short and J 8 bases short, with 10 bases between. The CDR3 bases are TGTGCCAGCAGTGACAGGCGGCATGAGCAGTTCTTC. Residues: CASSDRRHEQFF.

In its sample, this clonotype was seen once. Here the CDR3 reads CASSLRNGRGSDEQYF. CDR3 coding DNA: TGCGCCAGCAGCTTGAGGAACGGGAGGGGCTCGGACGAGCAGTACTTC. This chain connects TRBV5-1 to TRBJ2-7, with 8 bases lining up with TRBD2. Germline CDR1 and CDR2: SGHRS and YFSETQ. V shed 1 base and J 5 bases; nucleotides not matched to a gene: 11. This CDR3 contains 16 residues.

The sample holds many counts of this clonotype. This sequence joins TRBV10-3 and TRBJ2-5, with D possibly being TRBD1 or TRBD2 (6 bases each). This CDR3 has 14 amino acids. Germline V gene sequence: CDR1 ENHRY, CDR2 SYGVKD. Trimming stripped 4 bases from V and 4 bases from J, with 13 bases between. The DNA for the CDR3 is TGTGCCATCAGTGCTTCTGGAGGGGGAGAGACCCAGTACTTC. Protein product: CAISASGGGETQYF.

This clonotype was observed many times. V and J are TRBV12-3 or TRBV12-4 and TRBJ2-6; D is unresolved. Trimming removed 3 bases at V and 1 base at J, with 7 bases between. This CDR3 has 15 amino acids. For the CDR3, the DNA is TGTGCCAGCAGTTTTGGGTTATCTGGGGCCAACGTCCTGACTTTC. It encodes CASSFGLSGANVLTF.

This clonotype was counted a few times. The chain recombines TRBV7-2 with TRBJ1-1; the D gene is possibly TRBD1 (5 bases). Germline assignment: CDR1 SGHTA and CDR2 FQGNSA. V lost 2 bases, J lost 1 base, and 11 bases lay in between. The CDR3 sequence is 15 residues long. CDR3 in DNA: TGTGCCAGCAGCTTAATGGGGCAGTCGAACACTGAAGCTTTCTTT. Protein product: CASSLMGQSNTEAFF. Full variable domain (outside the CDR3, taken from reference TRBV7-2 and TRBJ1-1): GAGVSQSPSNKVTEKGKDVELRCDPISGHTALYWYRQSLGQGLEFLIYFQGNSAPDKSGLPSDRFSAERTGGSVSTLTIQRTQQEDSAVYLCASSLMGQSNTEAFFGQGTRLTVV.

This clonotype was picked up a small number of times. This rearrangement joins TRBV20-1 to TRBJ2-2, with D possibly matching TRBD2 (6 bases). Deletions cut 5 bases from V and 4 bases from J, with 14 bases between. The CDR3 length is 14 residues. Germline CDR1 is DFQATT and CDR2 is SNEGSKA (reference sequence). The CDR3 sequence: CSAAKRVTTGELFF. The CDR3 DNA sequence: TGCAGTGCTGCAAAGCGGGTGACCACCGGGGAGCTGTTTTTT.

This clonotype has more than one count but fewer than ten. V is TRBV6-5 and J is TRBJ1-1, with D uncertain. This CDR3 is 13 amino acids long. V was trimmed by 2 bases and J by 5 bases, leaving 9 bases between them. CDR1 is MNHEY and CDR2 is SVGAGI in the germline V gene. Here the CDR3 DNA reads TGTGCCAGCAGTTACGGCCAGCGGACTGAAGCTTTCTTT. It encodes CASSYGQRTEAFF.

This clonotype came up a few times. The DNA of the CDR3 is TGTGCCAGCAGCTCACTTAACAGGGGGCCTTATTCACCCCTCCACTTT. Protein product: CASSSLNRGPYSPLHF. V usage is TRBV7-9 and J usage is TRBJ1-6; 9 bases map to TRBD1. The CDR3 has 16 amino acids. CDR1 and CDR2 from the germline V gene are SEHNR and FQNEAQ (reference sequence). V trimming: 4 bases; J trimming: 8 bases; junction bases outside the gene matches: 9.

The chain couples TRBV5-4 to TRBJ1-2; D gene ambiguous. Between the trimmed V and J ends, which lost 4 bases and 5 bases, there was a span of 15 bases. This CDR3 has 14 amino acids. CDR1 is SGHNT and CDR2 is YYREEE in the germline V gene (reference sequence). CDR3 sequence: CASSQSQIGYGYTF. The CDR3 coding sequence is TGTGCCAGCAGCCAATCCCAGATCGGGTATGGCTACACCTTC.

The CDR3 region is CASTTGTRYEQYF. CDR3 nucleotide sequence: TGTGCCAGCACCACAGGGACGAGGTACGAGCAGTACTTC. The gene calls are TRBV28 and TRBJ2-7, with D possibly matching TRBD1 (6 bases). Germline-derived CDR1 and CDR2 are MDHEN and SYDVKM. Trimming took 7 bases from V and 4 from J, leaving 14 bases between them. This CDR3 has 13 residues.

The chain couples TRBV2 to TRBJ1-5; D call uncertain. The germline V gene encodes CDR1 SNHLY and CDR2 FYNNEI. CDR3 length: 15 residues. V lost 5 bases to trimming and J lost 13 bases, with 24 bases between them. This chain's CDR3 is CASSPQLDLFPGQHF. In DNA, the CDR3 is TGTGCCAGCAGTCCCCAATTGGACTTATTCCCCGGACAGCATTTT.

This clonotype was seen at least ten times. The rearrangement links TRBV7-8 to TRBJ2-2; 10 bases are a match to TRBD2. The germline CDR1 and CDR2 sequences are SGHVS and FQNEAQ. V lost 8 bases and J lost 2; bases outside the gene matches: 11. The CDR3 extends over 17 amino acids. In nucleotides, the CDR3 is TGTGCCAGCGTAAGGGAGGGACTAGCGAGTAACACCGGGGAGCTGTTTTTT. Translating gives CASVREGLASNTGELFF.

The chain joins TRBV12-3 or TRBV12-4 to TRBJ1-1, with TRBD1 matching over 10 bases. After removal of 6 bases from V and 7 bases from J, the junction contained 8 bases not matched to a gene. The CDR3 is 14 amino acids. The CDR3 nucleotides read TGTGCCAGCAGCATCCGGGACAGGGGTAATGAAGCTTTCTTT. Translation gives CASSIRDRGNEAFF.

This clonotype occurred many times. This sequence joins TRBV4-1 and TRBJ1-4; 9 bases align to TRBD1. From germline, CDR1 is MGHRA and CDR2 YSYEKL. The CDR3 is 19 residues long. V shed 5 bases, J shed 0 bases, and the junction held 13 bases outside the gene matches. The CDR3 region is CASSVYPPGQGATNEKLFF. The CDR3 DNA reads as TGCGCCAGCAGCGTATACCCTCCGGGACAGGGAGCAACTAATGAAAAACTGTTTTTT.

A few counts support this clonotype. The genes are TRBV12-3 or TRBV12-4 and TRBJ1-6; TRBD1 agrees at 7 bases. This CDR3 has 17 amino acids. The trim removed 1 base at V and 7 bases at J, leaving 10 bases unmatched. CDR3: CASSLGGGDRVNSPLHF. CDR3 coding DNA: TGTGCCAGCAGTTTAGGCGGGGGCGACAGGGTAAATTCACCCCTCCACTTT.

V gene TRBV5-1 combines with J gene TRBJ1-1; 12 bases map to TRBD1. CDR3 length: 17 residues. Germline CDR1 is SGHRS and CDR2 is YFSETQ. The J segment lost 6 bases and the V segment lost 1 base, leaving 10 bases of the junction unmatched. The CDR3 DNA sequence: TGCGCCAGCAGCTTGACCCCGGGACAGGGGGCTTCGCCTGAAGCTTTCTTT. Protein product: CASSLTPGQGASPEAFF.

The chain carries TRBV24-1 and TRBJ1-5; D is unresolved. The CDR3 is 16 amino acids. The germline V gene encodes CDR1 KGHDR and CDR2 SFDVKD. V lost 6 bases and J lost 0, with 14 bases in between. DNA for the CDR3: TGTGCCACCAGTCTAGACACCCTTTTTAGCAATCAGCCCCAGCATTTT. Protein: CATSLDTLFSNQPQHF.

This clonotype was observed at least ten times. The chain links TRBV7-6 to TRBJ1-3; D unresolved. The CDR3 is made up of 13 amino acids. From germline, CDR1 is SGHVS and CDR2 FNYEAQ. The ends were cut back, 5 bases at V and 0 bases at J, with 5 bases in the middle. This CDR3 reads CASSPNSGNTIYF. The CDR3 DNA reads TGTGCCAGCAGCCCCAACTCTGGAAACACCATATATTTT.

A word on this clonotype: A single base separates this from a much larger clone, so it may be a read error. The genes are TRBV7-2 and TRBJ1-5; the D gene is possibly TRBD1 (5 bases). Germline-derived CDR1 and CDR2 are SGHTA and FQGNSA. This CDR3 has 15 amino acids. CDR3 region: CGSSLRAGHNQPQHF. CDR3 bases: TGTGGCAGCAGCTTACGGGCAGGACACAATCAGCCCCAGCATTTT.

V usage is TRBV6-1 and J usage is TRBJ2-1, with 8 bases lining up with TRBD2. The J segment lost 3 bases and the V segment lost 1 base, leaving 5 bases of the junction unmatched. Germline V gives CDR1 MNHNS, CDR2 SASEGT. The CDR3 covers 16 residues. CDR3 coding DNA: TGTGCCAGCAGTGAAGTTGGGACTAGAAACTACAATGAGCAGTTCTTC. This encodes CASSEVGTRNYNEQFF.